These T cell receptor beta chains were read from a single sample in a study of vaccination and CD4 T cells after COVID-19. TCRdb reprocessed the PCR reads with MiXCR, giving one entry per CDR3 protein. The profile shows about 7,100 distinct CDR3 sequences, about 64% of them singletons. Their target antigens are unknown. The material sequenced was CD4+ T cells from blood, cultured in vitro. The receptors derive from a human donor who had recovered from COVID-19. Both conserved end residues are part of each CDR3. D genes are given only for firm matches. Clone size is not always given. Where it is, it says once, few, many or a class for expanded clones.

TRBV19	-	TRBJ1-2	-	TGTGCCAGTACGGACGATCGGCGGGGATATGGCTACACCTTC	CASTDDRRGYGYTF
TRBV6-1	-	TRBJ1-2	TRBD1	TGTGCCAGCAGACGGGACAGCCCTTCTGGCTATGGCTACACCTTC	CASRRDSPSGYGYTF
TRBV29-1	-	TRBJ2-5	-	TGCAGCGTTGAATACGTGCCGAAAGAGACCCAGTACTTC	CSVEYVPKETQYF
TRBV20-1	few	TRBJ2-5	-	TGCAGTGCAACTTTGATGGTGGGAGAGACCCAGTACTTC	CSATLMVGETQYF
TRBV11-3	-	TRBJ1-2	TRBD1	TGTGCCAGCAGCACAGGGGCGTATGGCTACACCTTC	CASSTGAYGYTF
TRBV6-5	-	TRBJ2-5	TRBD2	TGTGCCAGCAGTTACGGGCGGGGGGCAGGAGAGACCCAGTACTTC	CASSYGRGAGETQYF
TRBV6-1	-	TRBJ1-1	-	TGTGCCAGCAGTCAAAATGAGGTAGGGGAGGTGAACACTGAAGCTTTCTTT	CASSQNEVGEVNTEAFF
TRBV7-9	-	TRBJ1-6	-	TGTGCCAGCAGCTTAACACAGACCTATAATTCACCCCTCCACTTT	CASSLTQTYNSPLHF
TRBV7-9	-	TRBJ1-3	-	TGTGCCAGCAGCTTTAGCTTCTCTGGAAACACCATATATTTT	CASSFSFSGNTIYF
TRBV6-1	few	TRBJ1-2	-	TGTGCCAGCACCGACGTTGGGCATGGCTACACCTTC	CASTDVGHGYTF
TRBV10-3	-	TRBJ2-7	-	TGTGCCATCAGTGTCTCCTACGAGCAGTACTTT	CAISVSYEQYF
TRBV20-1	few	TRBJ2-7	-	TGCAGTGCTAGCTTCTTGGGAAAGGACTACGAGCAGTACTTC	CSASFLGKDYEQYF
TRBV6-5	-	TRBJ1-1	-	TGTGCCAGCAGTTACCCGGGACCGAACACTGAAGCTTTCTTT	CASSYPGPNTEAFF
TRBV7-2	few	TRBJ2-7	-	TGTGCCAGCAGCAGGAATAGGGGAGAATACGAGCAGTACTTC	CASSRNRGEYEQYF
TRBV10-3	-	TRBJ1-2	-	TGTGCCATCAGTGAGGGTGGTGGCTACACCTTC	CAISEGGGYTF
TRBV7-3	-	TRBJ2-1	TRBD2	TGTGCCAGCAGCCCCACTAGCGGGGGGGCGAATGAGCAGTTCTTC	CASSPTSGGANEQFF
TRBV6-1	large	TRBJ1-1	-	TGTGCCAGCAGTGTTCAGTTGGGACCGAACACTGAAGCTTTCTTT	CASSVQLGPNTEAFF
TRBV20-1	-	TRBJ2-7	-	TGCAGTGCTGGGGAGAGGGGCCTCTCCTACGAGCAGTACTTC	CSAGERGLSYEQYF
TRBV7-6	-	TRBJ1-1	-	TGTGCCAGCAGCAGACAGGCGTCTACGGGCACTGAAGCTTTCTTT	CASSRQASTGTEAFF
TRBV20-1	-	TRBJ2-3	TRBD2	TGCAGTGCTCGGACTAGCGGGGCTCGGGATACGCAGTATTTT	CSARTSGARDTQYF
TRBV15	-	TRBJ2-5	-	TGTGCCACCAGCAGAGACCTAATGGAGACCCAGTACTTC	CATSRDLMETQYF
TRBV10-3	-	TRBJ1-2	TRBD1	TGTGCCATCAGTCTGACAGGGGGACTCTATGGCTACACCTTC	CAISLTGGLYGYTF
TRBV19	-	TRBJ1-6	-	TGTGCCAGTAGGGAGGGGAACTATAATTCACCCCTCCACTTT	CASREGNYNSPLHF
TRBV5-8	-	TRBJ1-2	-	TGTGCCAGCAGCCCGGGACACCGGAACTATGGCTACACCTTC	CASSPGHRNYGYTF
TRBV6-1	medium-sized	TRBJ1-2	-	TGTGCCAGCAGAGTACGCGACGCAGGCTACACCTTC	CASRVRDAGYTF
TRBV6-1	once	TRBJ1-2	-	TGTGCCACCCTGCCTAGGGGATATGGCTACACCTTC	CATLPRGYGYTF
TRBV5-4	few	TRBJ1-1	TRBD1	TGTGCCAGCAGCCGGACAGGGGGAAGGACTGAAGCTTTCTTT	CASSRTGGRTEAFF
TRBV7-9	-	TRBJ1-5	TRBD1	TGTGCCAGCAGCTCGGGACAGAATCAGCCCCAGCATTTT	CASSSGQNQPQHF
TRBV25-1	-	TRBJ2-1	-	TGTGCCAGCAGCCACTCAGGCCCAGGGTATGGAGAGCAGTTCTTC	CASSHSGPGYGEQFF
TRBV20-1	-	TRBJ2-7	-	TGCAGTGCGCCGGGGGAACAGGGTCTCTACGAGCAGTACTTC	CSAPGEQGLYEQYF
TRBV6-5	-	TRBJ1-6	-	TGTGCCAGCAGTTACCTCCGGGAATCACCCCTCCACTTT	CASSYLRESPLHF
TRBV6-1	-	TRBJ1-2	TRBD1	TGTGCCAGCAGGGATTTGACAGGGGGCGCACCCTTTAATGGCTACACCTTC	CASRDLTGGAPFNGYTF
TRBV15	-	TRBJ2-3	-	TGTGCCACCAGCAGAACCGGACTGTATACGCAGTATTTT	CATSRTGLYTQYF
TRBV12-3/TRBV12-4	-	TRBJ2-5	TRBD1	TGTGCCAGCAGTTCTAACAGGGGATCGGAGACCCAGTACTTC	CASSSNRGSETQYF
TRBV20-1	-	TRBJ1-2	TRBD1	TGCAGTGCTACCGGGACAGGGGGCTCGGGGAACTATGGCTACACCTTC	CSATGTGGSGNYGYTF
TRBV6-5	-	TRBJ2-1	TRBD2	TGTGCCAGCAGTTCCCGGACTAGCGGGTACAATGAGCAGTTCTTC	CASSSRTSGYNEQFF
TRBV20-1	-	TRBJ2-3	-	TGCAGTGCTGTTACAGATACGCAGTATTTT	CSAVTDTQYF
TRBV12-3/TRBV12-4	-	TRBJ1-5	-	TGTGCCAGCACGGGGAGAATCAATCAGCCCCAGCATTTT	CASTGRINQPQHF
TRBV4-3	-	TRBJ2-3	TRBD2	TGCGCCAGCAGCCAAGGACTAGCGGGCCTCACAGATACGCAGTATTTT	CASSQGLAGLTDTQYF
TRBV20-1	few	TRBJ1-2	-	TGCAGTGTTGGCAGACGCAGCTATGGCTACACCTTC	CSVGRRSYGYTF
TRBV6-1	medium-sized	TRBJ1-5	-	TGTGCCAGCAGTGACAGGGTCCAGCCCCAGCATTTT	CASSDRVQPQHF
TRBV20-1	-	TRBJ2-7	-	TGCAGTGGAATGTCCCGAGGATACGAGCAGTACTTC	CSGMSRGYEQYF
TRBV20-1	-	TRBJ1-2	-	TGCAGTGCTAGTACGGCTTTATATGGCTACACCTTC	CSASTALYGYTF
TRBV15	few	TRBJ1-6	-	TGTGCCACCAGCAGAGACGCGACTTCGTACTATTCACCCCTCCACTTT	CATSRDATSYYSPLHF
TRBV11-2	few	TRBJ1-2	TRBD1	TGTGCCAGCAGCCAGGGACAGAACTATGGCTACACCTTC	CASSQGQNYGYTF
TRBV6-4	once	TRBJ1-6	-	TGTGCCAGCAGTGACGGGGGACGGTATTCACCCCTCCACTTT	CASSDGGRYSPLHF
TRBV7-2	few	TRBJ2-7	TRBD2	TGTGCCAGCAGCCCACGGGAGCGGGGGATCTACGAGCAGTACTTC	CASSPRERGIYEQYF
TRBV7-6	-	TRBJ2-1	TRBD2	TGTGCCAGCAGCGCAGCCGGGACTAGCGGGATTGGTGAGCAGTTCTTC	CASSAAGTSGIGEQFF